Listed here are 16 T cell receptor beta chains from one sample, sequenced in a study of blood T cell repertoires in COVID-19. Here immunoSEQ multiplex PCR was the method, and the copy in TCRdb shows in-frame clones only, minus some. The data hold over 400,000 clones, with about nine tenths observed a single time. Sequences were obtained from peripheral blood. The receptor source for this set is a woman aged 25 to 45 with active or convalescent COVID-19.

The V call is TRBV7-8, the J call TRBJ1-1; a possible D gene is TRBD1 (5 bases). The CDR3 consists of 15 residues. V was pared by 11 bases and J by 0 bases, with 19 bases between. Germline V gives CDR1 SGHVS, CDR2 FQNEAQ. The CDR3 spells CALSKGAGLNTEAFF. CDR3 coding DNA: TGTGCCCTTTCCAAAGGGGCAGGGTTGAACACTGAAGCTTTCTTT. Full variable domain (outside the CDR3, taken from reference TRBV7-8 and TRBJ1-1): GAGVSQSPRYKVAKRGQDVALRCDPISGHVSLFWYQQALGQGPEFLTYFQNEAQLDKSGLPSDRFFAERPEGSVSTLKIQRTQQEDSAVYLCALSKGAGLNTEAFFGQGTRLTVV.

This sequence joins TRBV6-5 and TRBJ1-1; D is perhaps TRBD1 (6 bases). This CDR3 contains 14 residues. Germline V gives CDR1 MNHEY, CDR2 SVGAGI. V was cut by 2 bases and J by 6 bases, with 13 bases left in between. The CDR3 DNA reads as TGTGCCAGCAGTTACGATACAGGGATCGCTGAAGCTTTCTTT. It encodes CASSYDTGIAEAFF.

This sequence joins TRBV18 and TRBJ2-3; the match to TRBD2 covers 10 bases. The V gene's germline CDR1 is KGHSH and CDR2 LQKENI. V was pared by 6 bases and J by 0 bases, with 6 bases of the junction left unmatched. The CDR3 consists of 16 residues. The CDR3: CASSRASGGSTDTQYF. Written as DNA, the CDR3 is TGTGCCAGCTCCCGCGCTAGCGGGGGTAGCACAGATACGCAGTATTTT.

The sample holds a few counts of this clone. Other nucleotide sequences from this sample produce the same CDR3. The rearrangement uses TRBV5-1 and TRBJ2-1; 13 bases align to TRBD2. Germline V gene lookup returns CDR1 SGHRS and CDR2 YFSETQ. The J segment lost 0 bases and the V segment lost 4 bases, leaving 1 base of the junction unmatched. The CDR3 has 16 residues. CDR3 bases: TGCGCCAGCAGCAGGACTAGCGGGGGCTCCTACAATGAGCAGTTCTTC. Translation: CASSRTSGGSYNEQFF.

There are a few counts of this clone. V and J are TRBV10-3 and TRBJ1-3; tentative D call: TRBD1 (6 bases). V lost 2 bases to trimming and J lost 0 bases, with 8 bases between them. This CDR3 region has 15 residues. Per the germline V gene, CDR1 is ENHRY and CDR2 is SYGVKD. The DNA of the CDR3 is TGTGCCATCAGTGAGGGACAGAACTCTGGAAACACCATATATTTT. As protein: CAISEGQNSGNTIYF.

The genes are TRBV5-6 and TRBJ2-3; TRBD2 matches 8 bases. This CDR3 contains 18 residues. Germline CDR1 reads SGHDT; CDR2 reads YYEEEE. The junction had 11 bases not matched to a gene; V was cut back by 1 base and J by 1 base. The CDR3 here is CASSLIVSGNSRTDTQYF. The CDR3 nucleotides are TGTGCCAGCAGCTTGATAGTTAGCGGGAACTCACGCACAGATACGCAGTATTTT. The complete variable domain, with remaining parts taken from reference TRBV5-6 and TRBJ2-3, reads DAGVTQSPTHLIKTRGQQVTLRCSPKSGHDTVSWYQQALGQGPQFIFQYYEEEERQRGNFPDRFSGHQFPNYSSELNVNALLLGDSALYLCASSLIVSGNSRTDTQYFGPGTRLTVL.

The CDR3 DNA reads TGTGCCACCTCGTGGGGGGGGGAGATCGCTGAAGCTTTCTTT. Translating gives CATSWGGEIAEAFF. The J gene is TRBJ1-1, the V gene TRBV15; D is perhaps TRBD1 (5 bases). The germline CDR1 and CDR2 sequences are LNHNV and YYDKDF (reference sequence). There are 14 residues in the CDR3. With 8 bases removed from V and 6 bases from J, the gap between germline ends came to 19 bases. Drawing the rest from reference TRBV15 and TRBJ1-1, the complete variable domain is DAMVIQNPRYQVTQFGKPVTLSCSQTLNHNVMYWYQQKSSQAPKLLFHYYDKDFNNEADTPDNFQSRRPNTSFCFLDIRSPGLGDTAMYLCATSWGGEIAEAFFGQGTRLTVV.

The chain links TRBV27 to TRBJ2-7; D possibly corresponds to TRBD2 (6 bases). V lost 8 bases and J 1 base, leaving 15 bases between the germline ends. Looked up from germline, CDR1 is MNHEY and CDR2 is SMNVEV (reference sequence). The CDR3 spans 14 residues. The CDR3 sequence is CASATGTLSYEQYF. As DNA, the CDR3 is TGTGCCAGCGCAACCGGGACTCTATCCTACGAGCAGTACTTC.

This clone was picked up one time. The chain combines TRBV10-3 with TRBJ1-1; D may be TRBD1 (5 bases). The CDR3 sequence is 15 residues long. V was clipped by 1 base and J by 1 base, with 10 bases between them. Per germline, CDR1 ENHRY and CDR2 SYGVKD. In DNA, the CDR3 is TGTGCCATCAGTGAGTGGGGGGGATCGAACACTGAAGCTTTCTTT. This sequence encodes CAISEWGGSNTEAFF.

The chain couples TRBV7-9 to TRBJ1-1, with 9 bases matching TRBD1. In germline, CDR1 is SEHNR, CDR2 FQNEAQ (reference sequence). The CDR3 spans 12 residues. The trim removed 4 bases at V and 10 bases at J, leaving 4 bases unmatched. The CDR3 is CASSSGTGRAFF. CDR3 DNA sequence: TGTGCCAGCAGCTCCGGGACAGGGCGAGCTTTCTTT. Combining the CDR3 with reference TRBV7-9 and TRBJ1-1 gives the whole variable domain DTGVSQNPRHKITKRGQNVTFRCDPISEHNRLYWYRQTLGQGPEFLTYFQNEAQLEKSRLLSDRFSAERPKGSFSTLEIQRTEQGDSAMYLCASSSGTGRAFFGQGTRLTVV.

V is TRBV11-3 and J is TRBJ1-1, with TRBD1 identical over 8 bases. Trimming took 5 bases from V and 9 from J; bases not matched to a gene: 5. The CDR3 spans 12 residues. Per germline, CDR1 SGHNT and CDR2 YENEEA. The CDR3 loop is CASSRGTGKAFF. CDR3 DNA: TGTGCCAGCAGCCGCGGGACAGGTAAAGCTTTCTTT.

The genes are TRBV30 and TRBJ1-1, with D possibly being TRBD1 (5 bases). V lost 3 bases, J lost 5 bases, and 16 bases lay in between. CDR3 length equals 14 residues. The germline V gene encodes CDR1 GTSNPN and CDR2 SVGIG (reference sequence). CDR3 region: CAWSHRGGRTEAFF. Written as DNA, the CDR3 is TGTGCCTGGAGCCATCGGGGGGGGAGGACTGAAGCTTTCTTT.

The V gene is TRBV19, the J gene TRBJ2-7; 9 positions agree with TRBD1. This CDR3 has 14 residues. The J segment lost 4 bases and the V segment lost 4 bases, leaving 5 bases of the junction unmatched. Germline CDR1 and CDR2: LNHDA and SQIVND (reference sequence). The CDR3 reads CASSNGGQGYEQYF. DNA for the CDR3: TGTGCCAGTAGTAACGGGGGACAGGGATACGAGCAGTACTTC.

This chain uses TRBV4-1 with TRBJ1-2, with TRBD1 matching 7 bases. This CDR3 is built from 16 residues. Germline V lookup: CDR1 MGHRA, CDR2 YSYEKL. The junction had 18 bases not matched to a gene; V was cut back by 0 bases and J by 14 bases. CDR3 amino acids: CASSQEPPSQGVILTF. Written as DNA, the CDR3 is TGCGCCAGCAGCCAAGAACCCCCGTCCCAGGGGGTAATTTTGACCTTC.

This chain uses TRBV3-1 (or the pseudogene TRBV3-2) with TRBJ2-7, with no clear D. Germline CDR1 LGHDT, CDR2 YNNKEL (reference sequence). V was clipped by 1 base and J by 0 bases, with 7 bases between them. CDR3 length equals 14 residues. The chain's CDR3 is CASSQGPVSYEQYF. CDR3 sequence (DNA): TGTGCCAGCAGCCAAGGCCCGGTCTCCTACGAGCAGTACTTC.

This chain joins TRBV7-9 and TRBJ2-1; 11 bases match TRBD2. Germline values: CDR1 SEHNR, CDR2 FQNEAQ (reference sequence). This CDR3 is 16 amino acids long. Trimming took 2 bases from V and 8 from J; bases not matched to a gene: 8. The CDR3, as DNA: TGTGCCAGCAGCTTAACTAGCGGGGGCGGCGGGGATGAGCAGTTCTTC. This sequence encodes CASSLTSGGGGDEQFF.